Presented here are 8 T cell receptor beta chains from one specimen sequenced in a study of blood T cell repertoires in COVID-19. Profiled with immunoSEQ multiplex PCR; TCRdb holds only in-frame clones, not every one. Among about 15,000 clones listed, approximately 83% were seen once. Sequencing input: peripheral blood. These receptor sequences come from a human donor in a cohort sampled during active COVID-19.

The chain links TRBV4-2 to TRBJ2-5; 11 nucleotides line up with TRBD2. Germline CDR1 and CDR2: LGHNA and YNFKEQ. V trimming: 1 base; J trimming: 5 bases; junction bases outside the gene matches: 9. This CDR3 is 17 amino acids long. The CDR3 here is CASSQGAGIAGGETQYF. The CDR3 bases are TGTGCCAGCAGCCAAGGAGCCGGTATAGCGGGGGGGGAGACCCAGTACTTC.

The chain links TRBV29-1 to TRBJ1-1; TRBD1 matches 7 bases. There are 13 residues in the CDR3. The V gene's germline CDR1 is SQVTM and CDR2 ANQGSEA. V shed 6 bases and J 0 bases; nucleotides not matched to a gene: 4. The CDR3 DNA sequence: TGCAGCGTGGACAGGAGTGTGAACACTGAAGCTTTCTTT. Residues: CSVDRSVNTEAFF.

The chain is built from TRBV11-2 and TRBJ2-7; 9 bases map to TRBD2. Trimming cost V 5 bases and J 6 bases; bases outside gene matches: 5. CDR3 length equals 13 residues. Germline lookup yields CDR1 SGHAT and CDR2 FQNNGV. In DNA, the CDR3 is TGTGCCAGCAGCCGGACTAGCGCGGGCGAGCAGTACTTC. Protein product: CASSRTSAGEQYF.

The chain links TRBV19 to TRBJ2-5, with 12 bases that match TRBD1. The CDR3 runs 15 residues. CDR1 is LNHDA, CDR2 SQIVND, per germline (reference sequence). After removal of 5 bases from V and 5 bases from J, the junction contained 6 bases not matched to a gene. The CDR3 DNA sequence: TGTGCCAGTAGTTGGGGACAGGGGGCGGTTGAGACCCAGTACTTC. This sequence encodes CASSWGQGAVETQYF.

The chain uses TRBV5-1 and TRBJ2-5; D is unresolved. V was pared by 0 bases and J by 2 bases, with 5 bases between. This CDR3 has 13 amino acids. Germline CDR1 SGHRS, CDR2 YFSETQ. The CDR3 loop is CASSLGLQETQYF. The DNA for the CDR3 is TGCGCCAGCAGCTTGGGTCTACAAGAGACCCAGTACTTC.

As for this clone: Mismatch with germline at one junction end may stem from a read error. CDR3 sequence: CASSQGQVSYGQYF. CDR3 coding DNA: TGTGCCAGCAGCCAAGGACAGGTATCCTACGGGCAGTACTTC. The rearrangement joins TRBV14 to TRBJ2-7, with D maybe TRBD1 (6 bases). Germline lookup yields CDR1 SGHDN and CDR2 FVKESK. The CDR3 totals 14 residues.

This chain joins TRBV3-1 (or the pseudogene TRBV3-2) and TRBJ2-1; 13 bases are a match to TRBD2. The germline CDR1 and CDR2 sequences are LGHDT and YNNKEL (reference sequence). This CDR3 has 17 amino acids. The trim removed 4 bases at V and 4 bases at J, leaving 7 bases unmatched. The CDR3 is CASSPSRLAGGYNEQFF. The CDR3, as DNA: TGTGCCAGCAGCCCCTCGCGACTAGCGGGAGGATACAATGAGCAGTTCTTC.

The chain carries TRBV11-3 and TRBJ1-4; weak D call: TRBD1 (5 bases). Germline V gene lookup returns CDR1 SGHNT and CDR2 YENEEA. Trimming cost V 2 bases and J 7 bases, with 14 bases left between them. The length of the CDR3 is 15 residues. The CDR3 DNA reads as TGTGCCAGCAGCTTACGAGGTACAGGCGGTGAAAAACTGTTTTTT. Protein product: CASSLRGTGGEKLFF. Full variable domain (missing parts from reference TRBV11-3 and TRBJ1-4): EAGVVQSPRYKIIEKKQPVAFWCNPISGHNTLYWYLQNLGQGPELLIRYENEEAVDDSQLPKDRFSAERLKGVDSTLKIQPAELGDSAVYLCASSLRGTGGEKLFFGSGTQLSVL.